This TCR beta chain stems from a study of OX40 agonist ivuxolimab in advanced cancers. Study conclusions and caveats: The antigens recognized by the expanded peripheral T cells, that is their antigen specificity, were not determined.

Comment on this clone: No antigen is known for it.

The CDR3 extends over 16 amino acids. J gave up 1 base and V 0 bases, and 4 bases lay outside the gene matches. In germline, CDR1 is LNHDA, CDR2 SQIVND (reference sequence). Systemic immunosuppression or autoimmune disease history was grounds to exclude patients. Sequenced by immunoSEQ multiplex PCR; TCRdb stores in-frame clones only, minus some. This sample carries approximately 100,000 clones, 90% of them seen once, and the ten largest clones take around 1.5%. The sequence was obtained from an adult with an advanced solid tumor such as melanoma, head and neck, liver or kidney cancer. Here the sequenced sample was CD4+ or CD8+ T cells sorted from blood, taken in a trial of the OX40 agonist ivuxolimab. The rearrangement joins TRBV19 to TRBJ2-7; 9 nucleotides align to TRBD1. CDR3 region: CASSIDYGTGSYEQYF. Written as DNA, the CDR3 is TGTGCCAGTAGTATAGATTACGGGACAGGGTCCTACGAGCAGTACTTC. Based on the CDR3 plus reference TRBV19 and TRBJ2-7, the full variable domain is DGGITQSPKYLFRKEGQNVTLSCEQNLNHDAMYWYRQDPGQGLRLIYYSQIVNDFQKGDIAEGYSVSREKKESFPLTVTSAQKNPTAFYLCASSIDYGTGSYEQYFGPGTRLTVT.